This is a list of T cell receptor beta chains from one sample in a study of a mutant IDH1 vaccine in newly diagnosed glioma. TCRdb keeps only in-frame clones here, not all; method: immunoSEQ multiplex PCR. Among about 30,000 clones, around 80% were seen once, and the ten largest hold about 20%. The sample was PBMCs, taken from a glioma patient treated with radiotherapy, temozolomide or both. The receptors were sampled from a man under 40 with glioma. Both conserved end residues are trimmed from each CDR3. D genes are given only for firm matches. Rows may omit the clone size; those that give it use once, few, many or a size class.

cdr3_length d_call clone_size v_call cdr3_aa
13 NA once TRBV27 ASSFSGTASYEQY
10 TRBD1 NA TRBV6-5 AGGQQNSPLH
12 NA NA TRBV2 ASRPYREADTQY
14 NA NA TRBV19 ASSITRRGANTEAF
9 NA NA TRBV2 ASGTGYEQY
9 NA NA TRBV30 ACWIHNEQF
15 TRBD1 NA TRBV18 ASSQTGTETTGNTIY
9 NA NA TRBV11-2 ASSVGYEQY
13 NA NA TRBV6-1 ASSDSSSGANVLT
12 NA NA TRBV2 ASIQTGNTDTQY
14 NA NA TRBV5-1 ASSFTGERVGETQY
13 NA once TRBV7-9 ASSLAGNRQGEAF
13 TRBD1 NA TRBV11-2 ASSRGTVNTGELF
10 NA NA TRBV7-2 ATQQGWETQY
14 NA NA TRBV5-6 ASSYPLAASYNEQF
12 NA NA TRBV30 AWTPDHRAYEQY
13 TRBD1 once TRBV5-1 ASSFQGDSYNEQF
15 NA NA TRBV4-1 ASSQERLIDSGNTIY
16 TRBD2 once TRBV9 ASSVEASGASSYNEQF
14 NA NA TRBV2 ASSETRSSYNSPLH
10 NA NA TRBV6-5 ASRAGNYGYT
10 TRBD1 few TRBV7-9 ASSSDRYEQF
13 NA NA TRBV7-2 ASSLDSQYNSPLH
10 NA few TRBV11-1 ASSLDSYGYT
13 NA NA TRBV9 ASSVGGLPNTEAF
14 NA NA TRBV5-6 ASSLSGFANTGELF
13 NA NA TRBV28 ASSLIQGSNQPQH
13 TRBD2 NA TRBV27 ASSLGLVGTDTQY
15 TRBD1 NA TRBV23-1 ASSPTMDRKSGNTIY
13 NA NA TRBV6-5 ASRYRSLGNQPQH
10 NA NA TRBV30 AWNSGTDTQY
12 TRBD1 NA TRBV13 ASSRLTGGDGYT
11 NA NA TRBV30 AWSVEGYQPQH
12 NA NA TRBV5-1 ASSLTLGGEKLF
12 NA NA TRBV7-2 ASSLDSSGNTIY
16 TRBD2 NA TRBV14 ASSQEGGGLSSYNEQF
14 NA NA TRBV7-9 ASPRAGRSGANVLT
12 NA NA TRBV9 ASSVGAQNTEAF
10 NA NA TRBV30 ACSGRAPGYT
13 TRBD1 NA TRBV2 ASSMGQGAYNEQF
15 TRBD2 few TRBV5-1 ASRSGLAALSTGELF
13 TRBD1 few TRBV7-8 ASSLPDRVDAGYT
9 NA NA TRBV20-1 SAGEGVRYT
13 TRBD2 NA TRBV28 ASSLTGRGTDTQY
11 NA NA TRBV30 ARQVSSYNEQF
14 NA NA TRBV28 ASSLAPVKPGTEAF
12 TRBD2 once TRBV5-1 ASSSSGRSDEQF
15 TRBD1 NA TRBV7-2 ASSLGDRGRETDTQY
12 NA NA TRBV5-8 ASSLAGFAYEQY
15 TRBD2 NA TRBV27 ASSMGGSGANTGELF
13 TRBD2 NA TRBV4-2 ASSQGTSPSYEQY
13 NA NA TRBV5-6 ASSPVLDRDYGYT
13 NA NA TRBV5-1 ASSYRGYNTDTQY
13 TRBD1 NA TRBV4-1 ASSQDPGTDYGYT
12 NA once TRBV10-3 AISELGDNYGYT